These 7 T cell receptor beta chains came from one sample sequenced in a study of blood T cells in healthy people across ages. For the second PCR, which ran for roughly 7 to 11 cycles, a sample-barcoded 5' primer and a J-beta primer mix were used. TCRdb reprocessed the 5' RACE reads with MiXCR, giving one entry per CDR3 protein. This table holds over a million distinct CDR3 sequences, 42% found once. The sample consisted of blood. The receptors were sampled from a woman between 18 and 29 years old in good health.

The V call is TRBV9, the J call TRBJ1-2, with D possibly matching TRBD1 (5 bases). The CDR3 loop spans 13 amino acids. The germline V gene has CDR1 SGDLS and CDR2 YYNGEE. V was clipped by 3 bases and J by 6 bases, with 12 bases between them. CDR3 nucleotide sequence: TGTGCCAGCAGCGGGGGACTGTGGGATGGCTACACCTTC. It specifies CASSGGLWDGYTF. Together with reference TRBV9 and TRBJ1-2, the CDR3 gives the full variable domain: DSGVTQTPKHLITATGQRVTLRCSPRSGDLSVYWYQQSLDQGLQFLIQYYNGEERAKGNILERFSAQQFPDLHSELNLSSLELGDSALYFCASSGGLWDGYTFGSGTRLTVV.

This chain links TRBV6-2 or TRBV6-3 with TRBJ1-1; 7 bases match TRBD1. J was trimmed by 6 bases and V by 6 bases; bases with no gene match: 10. Germline V CDR1 and CDR2: MNHEY, SVGEGT. The CDR3 has 14 residues. For the CDR3, the DNA is TGTGCCAGCAGGGGGACAGCCCGGGGCCCTGAAGCTTTCTTT. Translated: CASRGTARGPEAFF.

This clonotype has only a few counts. V and J are TRBV6-5 and TRBJ2-7; no reliable D call. V was shortened by 6 bases and J by 3 bases, with 12 bases between the two germline ends. Germline-derived CDR1 and CDR2 are MNHEY and SVGAGI. The CDR3 length is 13 residues. CDR3 DNA: TGTGCCAGCAGGCTAGACGGTTACTACGAGCAGTACTTC. Translating gives CASRLDGYYEQYF.

In this sample, this clonotype turned up a few times. V gene TRBV28 combines with J gene TRBJ1-1; D call uncertain. V gave up 6 bases and J gave up 1 base, with 12 bases separating them. This CDR3 has 14 amino acids. Germline V gene data show CDR1 as MDHEN and CDR2 as SYDVKM. For the CDR3, the DNA is TGTGCCAGCAGCCCCGCAGATAAGAACACTGAAGCTTTCTTT. This translates into CASSPADKNTEAFF.

Here the CDR3 reads CASRGVYYEQYF. The CDR3 coding sequence is TGTGCCAGCAGGGGGGTCTACTACGAGCAGTACTTC. The rearrangement uses TRBV27 and TRBJ2-7, with D perhaps being TRBD1 or TRBD2 (5 bases each). V was shortened by 6 bases and J by 3 bases, with 9 bases between the two germline ends. This CDR3 is built from 12 residues. Germline V lookup: CDR1 MNHEY, CDR2 SMNVEV (reference sequence).

This chain connects TRBV12-3 or TRBV12-4 to TRBJ1-2; D might be TRBD1 (5 bases). The CDR3 sequence is 15 residues long. V lost 6 bases, J lost 4 bases, and 18 bases lay in between. CDR3 residues: CASRVLRESTYGYTF. The CDR3 coding sequence is TGTGCCAGCAGGGTTCTCAGGGAATCGACCTATGGCTACACCTTC.

This rearrangement joins TRBV28 to TRBJ2-1; 10 nucleotides line up with TRBD2. Trimming at V came to 7 bases and at J to 4 bases, leaving 10 bases not matched to a gene. This CDR3 spans 16 amino acids. Germline V gene sequence: CDR1 MDHEN, CDR2 SYDVKM. The CDR3 bases are TGTGCCAGCAAGAGGGATAGCGGGGGGCTTTACAATGAGCAGTTCTTC. Amino acids: CASKRDSGGLYNEQFF.